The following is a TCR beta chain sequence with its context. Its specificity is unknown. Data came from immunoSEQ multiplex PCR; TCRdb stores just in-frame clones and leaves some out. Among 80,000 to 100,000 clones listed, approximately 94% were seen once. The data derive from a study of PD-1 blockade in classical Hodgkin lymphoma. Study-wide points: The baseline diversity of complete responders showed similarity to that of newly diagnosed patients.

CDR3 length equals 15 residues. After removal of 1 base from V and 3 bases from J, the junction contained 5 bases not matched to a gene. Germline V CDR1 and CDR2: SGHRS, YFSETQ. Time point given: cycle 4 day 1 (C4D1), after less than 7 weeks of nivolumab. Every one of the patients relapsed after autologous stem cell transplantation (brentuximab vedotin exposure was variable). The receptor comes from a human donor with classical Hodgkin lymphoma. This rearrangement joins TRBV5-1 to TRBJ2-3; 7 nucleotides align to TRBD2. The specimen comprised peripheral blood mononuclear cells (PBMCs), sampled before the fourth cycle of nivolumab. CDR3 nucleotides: TGCGCCAGCAGCTTGACTAGCGTTGGGACAGATACGCAGTATTTT. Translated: CASSLTSVGTDTQYF.